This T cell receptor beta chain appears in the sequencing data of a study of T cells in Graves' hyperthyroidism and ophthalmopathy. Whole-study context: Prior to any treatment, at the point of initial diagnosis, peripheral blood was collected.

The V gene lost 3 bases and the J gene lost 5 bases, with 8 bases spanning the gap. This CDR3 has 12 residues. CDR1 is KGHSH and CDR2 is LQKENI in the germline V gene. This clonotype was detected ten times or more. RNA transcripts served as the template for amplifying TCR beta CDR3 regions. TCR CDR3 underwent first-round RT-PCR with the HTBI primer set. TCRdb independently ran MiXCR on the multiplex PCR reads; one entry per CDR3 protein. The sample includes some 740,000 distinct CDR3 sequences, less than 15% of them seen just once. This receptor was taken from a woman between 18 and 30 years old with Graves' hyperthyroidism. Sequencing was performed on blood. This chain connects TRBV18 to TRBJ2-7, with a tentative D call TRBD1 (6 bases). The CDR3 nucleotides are TGTGCCAGCTCACCCTGGACAGACGAGCAGTACTTC. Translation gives CASSPWTDEQYF. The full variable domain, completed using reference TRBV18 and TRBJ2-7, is NAGVMQNPRHLVRRRGQEARLRCSPMKGHSHVYWYRQLPEEGLKFMVYLQKENIIDESGMPKERFSAEFPKEGPSILRIQQVVRGDSAAYFCASSPWTDEQYFGPGTRLTVT.